The 10 T cell receptor beta chains below all came from one sample that was sequenced in a study of shared clonotypes between healthy human individuals. TCRdb keeps only in-frame clones here, not all; method: immunoSEQ multiplex PCR. Seen here are some 650,000 clones, almost 97% observed once, and the top ten hold 0.045% to 0.06%. The sample was naive CD4+ T cells sorted from blood. Subset described: CD45RA+ positively selected. All receptors come from a woman aged 30 to 39 in good health.

The gene calls are TRBV4-1 and TRBJ2-1; 7 nucleotides align to TRBD2. CDR1 and CDR2 (germline): MGHRA, YSYEKL. There are 13 residues in the CDR3. The J segment lost 7 bases and the V segment lost 8 bases, leaving 8 bases of the junction unmatched. The chain's CDR3 is CASAWRELNEQFF. CDR3 in DNA: TGCGCCAGCGCTTGGCGGGAGTTAAATGAGCAGTTCTTC.

The genes are TRBV16 and TRBJ1-1; TRBD1 is a possible D gene (5 bases). CDR3 length equals 14 residues. Trimming removed 4 bases from V and 5 bases from J, with 14 bases in between. Germline values: CDR1 KGHSY, CDR2 FQNENV. In DNA, the CDR3 is TGTGCCAGCAGCCCCCCTGGGGGGGGGACTGAAGCTTTCTTT. It specifies CASSPPGGGTEAFF.

The V call is TRBV27, the J call TRBJ2-6, with TRBD1 matching over 8 bases. V lost 5 bases, J lost 2 bases, and 2 bases stayed unmatched. This CDR3 comprises 15 residues. The germline V gene has CDR1 MNHEY and CDR2 SMNVEV (reference sequence). The CDR3 nucleotides are TGTGCCAGCAGTCCACAGGGGGCTGGGGCCAACGTCCTGACTTTC. This encodes CASSPQGAGANVLTF.

This chain's CDR3 is CASSLPSSGANTGELFF. CDR3 nucleotide sequence: TGTGCCAGCAGTTTACCCTCTAGCGGTGCGAACACCGGGGAGCTGTTTTTT. V usage is TRBV28 and J usage is TRBJ2-2; 7 bases are a match to TRBD2. This CDR3 has 17 residues. Germline V gives CDR1 MDHEN, CDR2 SYDVKM. V lost 2 bases to trimming and J lost 0 bases; unmatched junction nucleotides: 6.

The chain combines TRBV20-1 with TRBJ2-3, with no clear D. Between the trimmed V and J ends, which lost 6 bases and 2 bases, there was a span of 6 bases. In germline, CDR1 is DFQATT, CDR2 SNEGSKA (reference sequence). This CDR3 comprises 11 residues. The CDR3, as DNA: TGCAGTGCAGGCCTCACAGATACGCAGTATTTT. Protein sequence: CSAGLTDTQYF.

This CDR3 is CASSFVSGVPYNEQFF. The CDR3 nucleotides are TGTGCCAGCAGCTTTGTGTCGGGAGTTCCCTACAATGAGCAGTTCTTC. This chain joins TRBV7-9 and TRBJ2-1; a weak D match, TRBD2 (6 bases). Deletions cut 3 bases from V and 2 bases from J, with 14 bases between. From germline, CDR1 is SEHNR and CDR2 FQNEAQ (reference sequence). The CDR3 runs to 16 residues.

This sequence joins TRBV9 and TRBJ2-2, with D tentatively TRBD2 (5 bases). CDR3 length: 14 residues. V lost 6 bases, J lost 6 bases, and 15 bases lay in between. Germline loops: CDR1 SGDLS, CDR2 YYNGEE. The CDR3 is CASTPTISPGELFF. DNA of the CDR3: TGTGCCAGCACCCCGACTATCTCCCCCGGGGAGCTGTTTTTT.

The rearrangement uses TRBV13 and TRBJ2-4; 7 positions agree with TRBD1. CDR1 is PRHDT, CDR2 FYEKMQ, per germline (reference sequence). J lost 8 bases, V lost 5 bases, and 9 bases had no gene match. This CDR3 region has 14 residues. CDR3 in amino acids: CASSPRDRTHIQYF. The CDR3, as DNA: TGTGCCAGCAGCCCCCGGGACAGAACTCACATTCAGTACTTC.

Regarding this clone: Other DNA variants within this sample encode the same CDR3. This chain links TRBV5-1 with TRBJ1-5, with a weak D call TRBD1 (5 bases). CDR1 and CDR2 (germline): SGHRS, YFSETQ. Between the trimmed V and J ends, which lost 4 bases and 1 base, there was a span of 6 bases. The CDR3 sequence is 13 residues long. CDR3 sequence reads: CASSRDSNQPQHF. In DNA, the CDR3 is TGCGCCAGCAGCAGGGACAGCAATCAGCCCCAGCATTTT.

The rearrangement uses TRBV28 and TRBJ1-4; TRBD1 is a possible D gene (6 bases). This CDR3 comprises 14 residues. The V gene's germline CDR1 is MDHEN and CDR2 SYDVKM. The V end lost 6 bases, the J end lost 4 bases, and 12 bases lay between the germline ends. The DNA for the CDR3 is TGTGCCAGCAGCCCGGGACACTTTAATGAAAAACTGTTTTTT. Encoded protein: CASSPGHFNEKLFF.